The 27 T cell receptor beta chains below were found in one sample sequenced in a study of blood T cell repertoires in COVID-19. Assay used: immunoSEQ multiplex PCR; TCRdb lists only in-frame clones, some missing. The data contain under 300,000 clones, roughly 90% of them singletons. The sample comprised peripheral blood. The receptors shown here come from a man in his 60s with acute or convalescent COVID-19.

The rearrangement links TRBV9 to TRBJ2-5; D is undetermined. This CDR3 is built from 15 residues. Germline V gene sequence: CDR1 SGDLS, CDR2 YYNGEE. V lost 0 bases and J 2 bases, leaving 11 bases between the germline ends. CDR3: CASSVASLRQETQYF. As DNA, the CDR3 is TGTGCCAGCAGCGTAGCTAGTCTTAGGCAAGAGACCCAGTACTTC.

The CDR3 is CASSQDGGTRDEQYF. In DNA, the CDR3 is TGCGCCAGCAGCCAAGACGGCGGGACTAGGGACGAGCAGTACTTC. J is TRBJ2-7 and V is TRBV4-1, with 8 bases fitting TRBD2. Trimming cost V 0 bases and J 5 bases; bases outside gene matches: 6. CDR1 MGHRA and CDR2 YSYEKL come from the germline V gene. The CDR3 runs to 15 residues.

This chain connects TRBV19 to TRBJ1-6; the D is unclear. The V and J ends lost 7 bases and 4 bases respectively, with 14 bases between them. Looked up from germline, CDR1 is LNHDA and CDR2 is SQIVND (reference sequence). The CDR3 has 15 amino acids. CDR3 DNA: TGTGCCAGTAACCCGTCGGCGGCGTATAATTCACCCCTCCACTTT. Its protein product is CASNPSAAYNSPLHF. The full variable domain, rest sourced from reference TRBV19 and TRBJ1-6, is DGGITQSPKYLFRKEGQNVTLSCEQNLNHDAMYWYRQDPGQGLRLIYYSQIVNDFQKGDIAEGYSVSREKKESFPLTVTSAQKNPTAFYLCASNPSAAYNSPLHFGNGTRLTVT.

This chain joins TRBV19 and TRBJ2-2; D uncertain. The V gene's germline CDR1 is LNHDA and CDR2 SQIVND (reference sequence). There are 15 residues in the CDR3. Between the trimmed V and J ends, which lost 0 bases and 6 bases, there was a span of 11 bases. CDR3 loop: CASSIDRGIPGELFF. The DNA of the CDR3 is TGTGCCAGTAGTATAGATAGAGGCATCCCCGGGGAGCTGTTTTTT.

In DNA form, the CDR3 reads TGTGCCAGCAGCCAGGGTGGGACAGGGGGCCTTCTCTATGGCTACACCTTC. Its protein product is CASSQGGTGGLLYGYTF. The rearrangement links TRBV3-1 (or the pseudogene TRBV3-2) to TRBJ1-2, with TRBD1 matching over 12 bases. The CDR3 is made up of 17 amino acids. After removal of 3 bases from V and 4 bases from J, the junction contained 9 bases not matched to a gene. Germline V CDR1 and CDR2: LGHDT, YNNKEL (reference sequence).

The rearrangement joins TRBV6-6 to TRBJ2-7, with a tentative D call TRBD1 (6 bases). CDR3 length equals 15 residues. Germline V gives CDR1 MNHNY, CDR2 SVGAGI (reference sequence). Trimming left V 5 bases short and J 5 bases short, with 19 bases between. CDR3 region: CASSDPRGQRHEQYF. CDR3 DNA sequence: TGTGCCAGCAGTGACCCCAGGGGTCAGAGGCACGAGCAGTACTTC.

V is TRBV7-9 and J is TRBJ1-5; D is possibly TRBD1 (6 bases). Germline V gene sequence: CDR1 SEHNR, CDR2 FQNEAQ (reference sequence). The V gene lost 8 bases and the J gene lost 6 bases, with 11 bases spanning the gap. The CDR3 runs 12 residues. The CDR3 DNA is TGTGCCAGCGCTACAGGGCTTCAGCCCCAGCATTTT. Amino acids: CASATGLQPQHF.

The CDR3 DNA is TGTGCCAGCAGCTTACTAGCCCACAATGAGCAGTTCTTC. It codes for CASSLLAHNEQFF. The chain links TRBV7-2 to TRBJ2-1, with D perhaps TRBD2 (5 bases). Trimming took 2 bases from V and 5 from J, leaving 7 bases between them. Germline lookup yields CDR1 SGHTA and CDR2 FQGNSA. This CDR3 is built from 13 residues.

This clone was seen just once. V gene TRBV21-1 combines with J gene TRBJ1-5; the table's D gene call, TRBD1, was not cross checked with the DNA. TRBV21-1 is designated a pseudogene. The CDR3 totals 18 residues. CDR3 region: CASSKVTGRAFSVQPQHF. DNA for the CDR3: TGTGCCAGCAGCAAAGTAACGGGCAGGGCGTTTTCGGTCCAGCCCCAGCATTTT.

The V and J genes are TRBV28 and TRBJ2-1, with D possibly TRBD2 on 6 matching bases. There are 17 residues in the CDR3. Germline V gene lookup returns CDR1 MDHEN and CDR2 SYDVKM. The ends were cut back, 3 bases at V and 1 base at J, with 16 bases in the middle. The CDR3 DNA reads TGTGCCAGCAGTTTGGGTTCGACTGGGGGGTCCTACAATGAGCAGTTCTTC. It translates to CASSLGSTGGSYNEQFF.

This chain joins TRBV9 and TRBJ1-2, with 7 positions matching TRBD1. The CDR3 is 13 amino acids. The ends lost 0 bases at V and 7 bases at J; junction bases unmatched: 3. Germline CDR1 reads SGDLS; CDR2 reads YYNGEE. The CDR3 coding sequence is TGTGCCAGCAGCGTAGAGGGGGCGCCTGGCTACACCTTC. Residues: CASSVEGAPGYTF.

This chain links TRBV5-5 with TRBJ1-2; 7 nucleotides match TRBD1. V lost 5 bases to trimming and J lost 6 bases; unmatched junction nucleotides: 7. Germline values: CDR1 SGHKS, CDR2 YYEKEE (reference sequence). The CDR3 totals 13 residues. CDR3 in DNA: TGTGCCAGCAGGATACAGGGGAGTGATGGCTACACCTTC. This codes for CASRIQGSDGYTF.

V and J are TRBV5-6 and TRBJ2-7, with TRBD1 matching over 8 bases. Per germline, CDR1 SGHDT and CDR2 YYEEEE. The length of the CDR3 is 15 residues. With V trimmed by 3 bases and J by 3 bases, 8 bases remained unmatched. The CDR3 reads CASSYGQGANYEQYF. The CDR3 coding sequence is TGTGCCAGCAGCTACGGACAGGGAGCAAACTACGAGCAGTACTTC.

This clone was observed once. The rearrangement links TRBV28 to TRBJ1-2, with D perhaps matching TRBD1 (5 bases). CDR3 length: 14 amino acids. Trimming took 2 bases from V and 7 from J, leaving 14 bases between them. Germline V lookup: CDR1 MDHEN, CDR2 SYDVKM. The CDR3 DNA follows: TGTGCCAGCAGTTTACAATCGGGGGAACTTGGCTACACCTTC. As protein: CASSLQSGELGYTF.

The chain carries TRBV4-3 and TRBJ1-1; 9 bases align to TRBD1. This CDR3 comprises 14 residues. V shed 4 bases, J shed 3 bases, and the junction held 3 bases outside the gene matches. The V gene's germline CDR1 is LGHNA and CDR2 YSLEER. The CDR3 here is CASSLWTGDTEAFF. In nucleotides, the CDR3 is TGCGCCAGCAGCCTATGGACAGGGGACACTGAAGCTTTCTTT.

J is TRBJ1-6 and V is TRBV30; D not certain. Per germline, CDR1 GTSNPN and CDR2 SVGIG (reference sequence). This CDR3 has 13 amino acids. Trimming took off 2 bases at V and 7 bases at J, with 9 bases between the two ends. The CDR3 nucleotides are TGTGCCTGGAGTCCAGGCGACAATTCACCCCTCCACTTT. Encoded protein: CAWSPGDNSPLHF. Supplemented by reference TRBV30 and TRBJ1-6, the full variable domain reads SQTIHQWPATLVQPVGSPLSLECTVEGTSNPNLYWYRQAAGRGLQLLFYSVGIGQISSEVPQNLSASRPQDRQFILSSKKLLLSDSGFYLCAWSPGDNSPLHFGNGTRLTVT.

The genes are TRBV14 and TRBJ2-7; the D is unclear. Germline V gives CDR1 SGHDN, CDR2 FVKESK. The CDR3 has 12 residues. The V and J ends lost 1 base and 4 bases respectively, with 5 bases between them. The DNA of the CDR3 is TGTGCCAGCAGCCAAGCTTTATACGAGCAGTACTTC. Residues: CASSQALYEQYF.

This clone was recorded once. The J gene is TRBJ2-1, the V gene TRBV7-2; D call uncertain. Germline V gene data show CDR1 as SGHTA and CDR2 as FQGNSA. CDR3 length equals 15 residues. Trimming removed 1 base at V and 9 bases at J, with 16 bases between. The chain's CDR3 is CASSLGGYGSIEQFF. The DNA of the CDR3 is TGTGCCAGCAGCTTAGGTGGCTACGGGTCCATTGAGCAGTTCTTC.

This clone was seen a single time. The V call is TRBV9, the J call TRBJ2-1, with 9 bases lining up with TRBD2. This CDR3 has 13 amino acids. The V segment lost 2 bases and the J segment 6 bases; nucleotides outside the gene matches: 0. Per the germline V gene, CDR1 is SGDLS and CDR2 is YYNGEE. The CDR3 DNA sequence: TGTGCCAGCAGCGTTAGCGGGGGCAATGAGCAGTTCTTC. Protein product: CASSVSGGNEQFF.

The genes are TRBV28 and TRBJ2-6, with a weak D call TRBD1 (7 bases). Germline loops: CDR1 MDHEN, CDR2 SYDVKM. The CDR3 covers 17 residues. Trimming shortened V by 6 bases and J by 0 bases, and 15 bases separated the two germline ends. The CDR3 loop is CASSSRGVTSGANVLTF. The CDR3 nucleotides read TGTGCCAGCAGCAGCAGGGGGGTAACCTCTGGGGCCAACGTCCTGACTTTC.

The chain recombines TRBV5-4 with TRBJ2-1, with TRBD2 matching 8 bases. Per germline, CDR1 SGHNT and CDR2 YYREEE (reference sequence). This CDR3 has 15 amino acids. V lost 4 bases, J lost 3 bases, and 6 bases stayed unmatched. The CDR3 nucleotides are TGTGCCAGCAGCCCTCTAGGGACTAGCTACAATGAGCAGTTCTTC. This translates into CASSPLGTSYNEQFF.

This clone was seen a few times. J is TRBJ2-5 and V is TRBV5-5; D gene ambiguous. CDR1 and CDR2 (germline): SGHKS, YYEKEE (reference sequence). Trimming cost V 0 bases and J 2 bases, with 11 bases left between them. The CDR3 covers 15 residues. Here the CDR3 reads CASSLVAVTQETQYF. CDR3 in DNA: TGTGCCAGCAGCTTGGTGGCAGTCACACAAGAGACCCAGTACTTC. The full variable domain, rest sourced from reference TRBV5-5 and TRBJ2-5, is DAGVTQSPTHLIKTRGQQVTLRCSPISGHKSVSWYQQVLGQGPQFIFQYYEKEERGRGNFPDRFSARQFPNYSSELNVNALLLGDSALYLCASSLVAVTQETQYFGPGTRLLVL.

This clone has only one observation. The chain joins TRBV6-2 or TRBV6-3 to TRBJ2-3; 8 nucleotides align to TRBD2. This CDR3 spans 17 amino acids. The ends lost 4 bases at V and 5 bases at J; junction bases unmatched: 14. CDR1 is MNHEY, CDR2 SVGEGT, per germline. The CDR3: CASSLGWSGSAVDTQYF. The CDR3, as DNA: TGTGCCAGCAGTTTAGGATGGAGCGGGAGTGCGGTAGATACGCAGTATTTT.

This rearrangement joins TRBV7-2 to TRBJ1-3, with D hard to call. The germline V gene has CDR1 SGHTA and CDR2 FQGNSA. The V gene lost 1 base and the J gene lost 7 bases, with 11 bases spanning the gap. The CDR3 contains 14 residues. The CDR3 DNA sequence: TGTGCCAGCAGCTTAGATGGCAGTTCCAACACCATATATTTT. Its translation is CASSLDGSSNTIYF.

The chain recombines TRBV7-2 with TRBJ2-1, with TRBD2 identical over 7 bases. Germline CDR1 is SGHTA and CDR2 is FQGNSA. Losses at the gene ends were 6 bases for V and 9 bases for J; bases not matched to a gene: 5. The CDR3 spans 12 residues. The CDR3 region has the DNA TGTGCCAGCAGACTTAGCGGGCTTGAGCAGTTCTTC. Translation gives CASRLSGLEQFF.

The chain recombines TRBV27 with TRBJ2-1; 13 nucleotides match TRBD2. CDR3 length: 16 amino acids. The ends lost 6 bases at V and 3 bases at J; junction bases unmatched: 5. Germline V gene data show CDR1 as MNHEY and CDR2 as SMNVEV (reference sequence). CDR3 DNA: TGTGCCAGCAGGCGGACTAGCGGGAGTATCTACAATGAGCAGTTCTTC. Translating it yields CASRRTSGSIYNEQFF.

The CDR3 region is CASSPTSLVQYF. CDR3 in DNA: TGTGCCAGCAGCCCGACTAGTTTGGTTCAATATTTT. This chain joins TRBV7-2 and TRBJ2-3; perhaps TRBD2 as D (6 bases). Germline V gene sequence: CDR1 SGHTA, CDR2 FQGNSA. V lost 5 bases, J lost 15 bases, and 18 bases lay in between. The length of the CDR3 is 12 residues.